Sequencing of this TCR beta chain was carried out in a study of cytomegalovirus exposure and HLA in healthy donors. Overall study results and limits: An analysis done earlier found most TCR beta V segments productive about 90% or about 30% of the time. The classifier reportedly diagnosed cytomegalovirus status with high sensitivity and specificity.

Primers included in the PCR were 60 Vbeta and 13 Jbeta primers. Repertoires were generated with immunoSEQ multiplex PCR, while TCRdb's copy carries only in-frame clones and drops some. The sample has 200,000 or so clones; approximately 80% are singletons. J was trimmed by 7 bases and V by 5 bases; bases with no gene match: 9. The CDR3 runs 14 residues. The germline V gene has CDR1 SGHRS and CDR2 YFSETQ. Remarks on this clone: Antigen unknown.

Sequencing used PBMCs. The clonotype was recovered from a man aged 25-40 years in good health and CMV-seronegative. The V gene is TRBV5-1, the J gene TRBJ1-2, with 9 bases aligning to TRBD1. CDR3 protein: CASRPGQGLSGYTF. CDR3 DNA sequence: TGCGCCAGCAGGCCTGGACAGGGGTTAAGTGGCTACACCTTC. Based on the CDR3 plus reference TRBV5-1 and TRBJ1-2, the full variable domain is KAGVTQTPRYLIKTRGQQVTLSCSPISGHRSVSWYQQTPGQGLQFLFEYFSETQRNKGNFPGRFSGRQFSNSRSEMNVSTLELGDSALYLCASRPGQGLSGYTFGSGTRLTVV.